This T cell receptor (beta chain) is drawn from a study of blood T cell repertoires in COVID-19. Study-level information: Material from acute and convalescent COVID-19 was sourced from the United States, Italy and Spain. Sample material is recorded as cDNA or gDNA derived from T cells, B-cell-depleted T cells, or PBMCs.

This clone appeared once. The CDR3 consists of 15 residues. Trimming shortened V by 3 bases and J by 5 bases, and 17 bases separated the two germline ends. In germline, CDR1 is LNHDA, CDR2 SQIVND (reference sequence). Libraries were prepared by immunoSEQ multiplex PCR; TCRdb keeps only in-frame clonotypes and omits some of them. The table includes roughly 170,000 clones, 70% to 85% detected once. Participants spanned ages about 18 to 100 years and resided in 20 to 30 US areas. Clinical histories supplied by participants themselves formed the basis of cohort assignment. The TCR comes from a man aged 45-65 years who had recovered from COVID-19. Sample: PBMCs or T cells enriched from blood (not recorded which). The V call is TRBV19, the J call TRBJ2-7; weak D call: TRBD2 (6 bases). For the CDR3, the DNA is TGTGCCAGTAGTATGGAAGCGGGCGTGCCGAACGAGCAGTACTTC. Residues: CASSMEAGVPNEQYF.